These 27 T cell receptor beta chains were sequenced from one sample in a study of T cell responses to AZD1222 COVID-19 vaccine. The repertoire was sequenced with immunoSEQ multiplex PCR; TCRdb's copy has only in-frame clones and lacks some. Among 100,000 to 130,000 clones listed, around nine tenths were seen once. The sample here was peripheral blood, taken on day 0 of AZD1222 vaccination. These receptors all stem from an adult in good health.

The CDR3 DNA reads TGTGCCAGCAGCTTCGGGACCGGGTGGCGGGGCTACACCTTC. This encodes CASSFGTGWRGYTF. The rearrangement joins TRBV13 to TRBJ1-2, with D possibly being TRBD1 (5 bases). Trimming cost V 3 bases and J 8 bases, with 16 bases left between them. Germline V lookup: CDR1 PRHDT, CDR2 FYEKMQ (reference sequence). CDR3 length equals 14 residues.

CDR3 nucleotides: TGCGCCAGCAGCTTGGCCCTGGGGGATCAGCCCCAGCATTTT. This codes for CASSLALGDQPQHF. The J gene is TRBJ1-5, the V gene TRBV5-1, with D perhaps matching TRBD1 (5 bases). The length of the CDR3 is 14 residues. V was trimmed by 0 bases and J by 5 bases, leaving 9 bases between them. CDR1 and CDR2 from the germline V gene are SGHRS and YFSETQ.

V and J are TRBV5-1 and TRBJ2-1; D is unclear. Germline V lookup: CDR1 SGHRS, CDR2 YFSETQ. CDR3 length: 15 residues. V lost 2 bases and J 0 bases, leaving 9 bases between the germline ends. The CDR3 region is CASSFTPNSYNEQFF. The CDR3 DNA sequence: TGCGCCAGCAGCTTTACCCCGAACTCCTACAATGAGCAGTTCTTC.

Turning to this clone: In the same sample, other DNA sequences code for this CDR3. The genes are TRBV18 and TRBJ2-5; the match to TRBD1 covers 9 bases. The CDR3 totals 15 residues. The germline CDR1 and CDR2 sequences are KGHSH and LQKENI. The V and J ends lost 3 bases and 5 bases, in that order; junction bases with no gene match: 7. CDR3 in amino acids: CASSPPGQGYETQYF. The CDR3 DNA follows: TGTGCCAGCTCACCCCCGGGACAGGGTTATGAGACCCAGTACTTC.

In nucleotides, the CDR3 is TGTGCCTGGAGGGACAGGGGGGCCAACGTCCTGACTTTC. Residues: CAWRDRGANVLTF. The V call is TRBV30, the J call TRBJ2-6, with 7 bases lining up with TRBD1. The trim removed 3 bases at V and 4 bases at J, leaving 0 bases unmatched. Germline lookup yields CDR1 GTSNPN and CDR2 SVGIG (reference sequence). The CDR3 runs 13 residues.

The rearrangement links TRBV4-1 to TRBJ1-5; D might be TRBD1 (5 bases). Germline V gives CDR1 MGHRA, CDR2 YSYEKL. The CDR3 is made up of 15 amino acids. The V end was cut by 0 bases, the J end by 8 bases, with 14 bases between. CDR3 nucleotides: TGCGCCAGCAGCCAAGATCTGGGGGTTCATAAGCCCCAGCATTTT. The encoded protein is CASSQDLGVHKPQHF.

V gene TRBV6-5 combines with J gene TRBJ2-3, with unresolved D. Trimming shortened V by 6 bases and J by 6 bases, and 10 bases separated the two germline ends. Per germline, CDR1 MNHEY and CDR2 SVGAGI. The CDR3 runs 12 residues. The CDR3 region has the DNA TGTGCCAGCAGGCCCCCGGAGGATACGCAGTATTTT. This translates into CASRPPEDTQYF.

The V gene is TRBV5-1, the J gene TRBJ1-5, with 7 bases lining up with TRBD1. CDR1 and CDR2 from the germline V gene are SGHRS and YFSETQ. Trimming took 4 bases from V and 6 from J; bases not matched to a gene: 7. CDR3 length equals 14 residues. In DNA, the CDR3 is TGCGCCAGCAGCGTTAGACAGGGAAGTCAGCCCCAGCATTTT. This sequence encodes CASSVRQGSQPQHF.

The rearrangement joins TRBV3-1 (or the pseudogene TRBV3-2) to TRBJ1-1; D unresolved. CDR1 is LGHDT, CDR2 YNNKEL, per germline (reference sequence). The CDR3 runs 12 residues. V lost 8 bases, J lost 5 bases, and 12 bases lay in between. The CDR3 loop reads CASSWGKTEAFF. CDR3 sequence (DNA): TGTGCCAGCTCCTGGGGAAAGACTGAAGCTTTCTTT.

The V and J genes are TRBV4-2 and TRBJ2-6; D is perhaps TRBD2 (7 bases). The germline CDR1 and CDR2 sequences are LGHNA and YNFKEQ. The CDR3 runs 17 residues. V shed 5 bases and J shed 3 bases, with 17 bases lying between them. The CDR3 sequence: CASSTGGGLGGANVLTF. The CDR3 DNA is TGTGCCAGCAGCACAGGCGGGGGCTTGGGTGGGGCCAACGTCCTGACTTTC.

The chain employs TRBV6-1 and TRBJ2-2, with TRBD1 matching 7 bases. V gave up 6 bases and J gave up 0 bases; unmatched junction bases: 10. Germline V gives CDR1 MNHNS, CDR2 SASEGT. The CDR3 runs 17 residues. CDR3 sequence: CASRERGRSTNTGELFF. The CDR3 coding sequence is TGTGCCAGCAGGGAAAGGGGGCGTAGTACGAACACCGGGGAGCTGTTTTTT.

CDR3 sequence (DNA): TGTGCCTGGACTCTTCTGGAGGGGGTCGGGACCGGGGAGCTGTTTTTT. Its protein product is CAWTLLEGVGTGELFF. The rearrangement uses TRBV30 and TRBJ2-2, with D perhaps TRBD1 or TRBD2 (6 bases each). V lost 4 bases, J lost 5 bases, and 20 bases lay in between. CDR1 and CDR2 (germline): GTSNPN, SVGIG (reference sequence). There are 16 residues in the CDR3.

CDR3 nucleotides: TGTGCCAGCAGCTTAAACAGGGGGTATGGCTACACCTTC. Residues: CASSLNRGYGYTF. The chain is built from TRBV7-2 and TRBJ1-2, with 8 bases fitting TRBD1. With 2 bases clipped from V and 5 bases from J, the junction kept 1 base outside the gene matches. This CDR3 has 13 residues. CDR1 is SGHTA and CDR2 is FQGNSA in the germline V gene.

The chain is built from TRBV29-1 and TRBJ1-2, with D possibly being TRBD1 (6 bases). The germline V gene has CDR1 SQVTM and CDR2 ANQGSEA. The CDR3 loop spans 14 amino acids. Trimming stripped 8 bases from V and 1 base from J, with 17 bases between. CDR3: CSFTGQNHNYGYTF. The CDR3 DNA sequence: TGCAGCTTTACAGGACAGAACCATAACTATGGCTACACCTTC.

The CDR3 nucleotides read TGCGCCAGCAGCCAACGACCCCGCACAGATACGCAGTATTTT. It translates to CASSQRPRTDTQYF. The genes are TRBV4-3 and TRBJ2-3; D unresolved. Between the trimmed V and J ends, which lost 2 bases and 1 base, there was a span of 7 bases. The CDR3 is 14 amino acids. Germline assignment: CDR1 LGHNA and CDR2 YSLEER.

This chain links TRBV5-1 with TRBJ1-5; D is ambiguous. This CDR3 has 13 amino acids. The V gene's germline CDR1 is SGHRS and CDR2 YFSETQ. V was shortened by 2 bases and J by 4 bases, with 7 bases between the two germline ends. The CDR3 loop is CASSFSSNQPQHF. CDR3 in DNA: TGCGCCAGCAGCTTCTCTTCGAATCAGCCCCAGCATTTT.

J is TRBJ2-2 and V is TRBV6-5, with TRBD1 matching over 10 bases. The CDR3 spans 15 residues. Germline V lookup: CDR1 MNHEY, CDR2 SVGAGI. V lost 6 bases and J lost 6; bases outside the gene matches: 7. In nucleotides, the CDR3 is TGTGCCAGCAGGAGACAGGGGGCGAGGGCCGGGGAGCTGTTTTTT. Residues: CASRRQGARAGELFF.

The chain employs TRBV9 and TRBJ1-2; a possible D gene is TRBD1 (5 bases). The CDR3 runs 15 residues. CDR1 is SGDLS, CDR2 YYNGEE, per germline. Trimming took 0 bases from V and 8 from J, leaving 17 bases between them. The CDR3 DNA is TGTGCCAGCAGCGTAGCCCCGGGGCAGGGAGGCGGCTACACCTTC. Translated: CASSVAPGQGGGYTF.

The chain uses TRBV10-3 and TRBJ2-1, with a weak D call TRBD2 (7 bases). The germline gives CDR1 ENHRY, CDR2 SYGVKD. V was trimmed by 11 bases and J by 8 bases, leaving 16 bases between them. CDR3 length: 12 amino acids. The CDR3 coding sequence is TGTGCCGCAGGGGAGGGCCGGTATGAGCAGTTCTTC. Translating it yields CAAGEGRYEQFF.

The gene calls are TRBV6-1 and TRBJ2-1; 8 bases match TRBD2. The trim removed 1 base at V and 7 bases at J, leaving 9 bases unmatched. The CDR3 runs to 16 residues. CDR1 and CDR2 (germline): MNHNS, SASEGT. CDR3 bases: TGTGCCAGCAGTGAAGGTAGCGGGGTGGGGTTAAATGAGCAGTTCTTC. Residues: CASSEGSGVGLNEQFF.

This CDR3 reads CASSWQDNYGYTF. The DNA of the CDR3 is TGTGCCAGCAGCTGGCAGGATAACTATGGCTACACCTTC. The rearrangement links TRBV11-2 to TRBJ1-2; D gene unclear. Trimming removed 4 bases at V and 1 base at J, with 7 bases between. The germline CDR1 and CDR2 sequences are SGHAT and FQNNGV. CDR3 length: 13 amino acids.

Written as DNA, the CDR3 is TGTGCCAGCAGCTTAGCTGGGGACTCACCCCTCCACTTT. Amino acid sequence: CASSLAGDSPLHF. The chain employs TRBV13 and TRBJ1-6; weak D call: TRBD1 (5 bases). The CDR3 has 13 amino acids. Looked up from germline, CDR1 is PRHDT and CDR2 is FYEKMQ (reference sequence). V was clipped by 1 base and J by 10 bases, with 8 bases between them.

The V gene is TRBV10-1, the J gene TRBJ1-1, with D perhaps matching TRBD1 (6 bases). There are 14 residues in the CDR3. V was pared by 6 bases and J by 2 bases, with 13 bases between. Germline CDR1 reads WNHNN; CDR2 reads SYGVQD (reference sequence). The CDR3 spells CASRLSGGNTEAFF. CDR3 nucleotides: TGCGCCAGCAGATTGTCGGGGGGCAACACTGAAGCTTTCTTT.

The rearrangement uses TRBV7-9 and TRBJ2-2; D gene unclear. Trimming cost V 2 bases and J 5 bases, with 9 bases left between them. Germline CDR1 is SEHNR and CDR2 is FQNEAQ (reference sequence). The CDR3 sequence is 14 residues long. In nucleotides, the CDR3 is TGTGCCAGCAGCTTACGATTGGGAACCGGGGAGCTGTTTTTT. Translating gives CASSLRLGTGELFF.

The chain is built from TRBV7-9 and TRBJ1-2; D may be TRBD1 (6 bases). The CDR3 loop spans 16 amino acids. Germline loops: CDR1 SEHNR, CDR2 FQNEAQ (reference sequence). Trimming removed 1 base from V and 1 base from J, with 13 bases in between. The CDR3 DNA is TGTGCCAGCAGCTTAGGTCGGGCAGGGGATAACTATGGCTACACCTTC. This sequence encodes CASSLGRAGDNYGYTF.

The V and J genes are TRBV4-1 and TRBJ2-5; D remains ambiguous. The germline V gene encodes CDR1 MGHRA and CDR2 YSYEKL. Trimming left V 0 bases short and J 1 base short, with 15 bases between. This CDR3 is 17 amino acids long. CDR3 sequence (DNA): TGCGCCAGCAGCCAAGACGGCCTCACTCGGCCCCAAGAGACCCAGTACTTC. This codes for CASSQDGLTRPQETQYF.

The sample holds one count of this clone. The rearrangement joins TRBV13 to TRBJ1-2; D possibly corresponds to TRBD1 (6 bases). This CDR3 has 14 residues. The germline CDR1 and CDR2 sequences are PRHDT and FYEKMQ (reference sequence). Between the trimmed V and J ends, which lost 5 bases and 2 bases, there was a span of 12 bases. CDR3 sequence reads: CASSLDRSNYGYTF. The CDR3 bases are TGTGCCAGCAGCCTCGACAGGTCGAACTATGGCTACACCTTC.